The rows below give T cell receptor beta chains drawn from one sample of a study of CXCR3-negative and CXCR3-positive naive CD8 T cells. TCRdb re-analyzed the 5' RACE reads; it lists each CDR3 protein once, without DNA. Here the sample table reports 46,000 or so distinct CDR3 sequences. The sequenced sample consisted of naive CXCR3- CD8+ T cells from blood. The receptors were gathered from a human donor in good health. Some clones in this sample may be carry-over from other donors' samples. The CDR3 runs from the conserved cysteine through the conserved F or W. A clone size is listed for some rows: how often the clone was seen (once, few, many), or a class if it is expanded.

>TRBV7-2|.|TRBJ2-3
CASSYETLADTQYF
>TRBV20-1|.|TRBJ2-6
CSARDPSSGANVLTF
>TRBV27|.|TRBJ2-7
CASSYLGTGKPYEQYF
>TRBV29-1|.|TRBJ1-3
CSVVGGDRAGNTIYF
>TRBV28|.|TRBJ1-6
CASSPGTANSPLHF
>TRBV28|.|TRBJ2-3
CASRRIAGGGTDTQYF
>TRBV29-1|.|TRBJ2-1
CSVENGRALVNEQFF
>TRBV2|.|TRBJ2-3
CASTVGQVTDTQYF
>TRBV28|.|TRBJ2-2
CASRPPTGELFF
>TRBV25-1|.|TRBJ1-5
CASSEAGTNQPQHF
>TRBV28|.|TRBJ2-1
CASRYPRARDNEQFF
>TRBV27|.|TRBJ1-1
CASSLQGVREAFF
>TRBV21-1|.|TRBJ2-7
CASSTEQDREQYF
>TRBV19|.|TRBJ2-1
CASSGTGTSGGHEQFF
>TRBV5-1|.|TRBJ2-1
CASSQSGLAYNEQFF
>TRBV10-3|.|TRBJ2-1
CAISWTSGGGNEQFF
>TRBV12-3/TRBV12-4|.|TRBJ2-2
CASSFVGGELFF
>TRBV10-3|.|TRBJ2-7
CAISESRLVPYEQYF
>TRBV5-6|.|TRBJ1-6
CASSLQGSYNSPLHF
>TRBV9|.|TRBJ2-1
CASSAFKGGEQFF
>TRBV12-3/TRBV12-4|.|TRBJ1-5
CASTYTNQPEHF
>TRBV4-3|.|TRBJ2-3
CASSQDSTDTQYF
>TRBV28|.|TRBJ2-7
CASSLGGRSYEQYF
>TRBV19|.|TRBJ2-7
CASTNGGDEQYF
>TRBV4-2|.|TRBJ2-7
CASSLLTGPTYEQYF
>TRBV29-1|medium-sized|TRBJ2-7
CSVAARDYEQYF
>TRBV25-1|.|TRBJ1-4
CASSAGLVGAINEKLFF
>TRBV28|.|TRBJ2-1
CASSGGGLAGGPYNEQFF
>TRBV7-8|.|TRBJ2-7
CASSLFEGGTYEQYF
>TRBV7-2|.|TRBJ2-7
CASSSALNRDRGLYEQYF
>TRBV7-9|.|TRBJ2-6
CASSLGQPSGANVLTF
>TRBV7-2|.|TRBJ2-1
CASSQWTSGDNEQFF
>TRBV29-1|.|TRBJ2-7
CSVEGTATYEQYF
>TRBV10-3|.|TRBJ2-3
CAISEADTQYF
>TRBV28|.|TRBJ1-2
CASIRDRGYGYTF
>TRBV7-3|.|TRBJ2-3
CASSWGGADTQYF
>TRBV20-1|.|TRBJ1-1
CSASPGGPRTEAFF
>TRBV29-1|.|TRBJ2-5
CSVEDRAFQETQYF
>TRBV28|.|TRBJ1-5
CASSPGTGYSNQPQHF